Below, 30 T cell receptor beta chains from the same sample are listed, as sequenced in a study of T cell changes during pregnancy in multiple sclerosis. Sequencing was performed with immunoSEQ multiplex PCR; in TCRdb, only in-frame clones are kept and a portion is missing. The sample includes around 54,000 clones, 85% to 95% seen only once; the top ten take 0.55% to 0.65%. Sequencing was performed on CD4+ T cells from peripheral blood mononuclear cells, taken after pregnancy. These receptors originate from a female donor in good health, enrolled as a control in a pregnancy study.

The J gene is TRBJ2-1, the V gene TRBV5-4, with TRBD2 matching 8 bases. Germline V gene data show CDR1 as SGHNT and CDR2 as YYREEE (reference sequence). The CDR3 length is 16 residues. Unmatched junction bases numbered 9, after V lost 0 bases and J lost 7 bases. The CDR3 DNA reads as TGTGCCAGCAGCTTGGCGGCGGGGGGTATAGGGAATGAGCAGTTCTTC. It is translated as CASSLAAGGIGNEQFF.

The J gene is TRBJ2-3, the V gene TRBV18; D is unclear. The CDR3 runs 17 residues. Deletions cut 3 bases from V and 2 bases from J, with 18 bases between. Germline V gives CDR1 KGHSH, CDR2 LQKENI. This chain's CDR3 is CASSPESKTYPTDTQYF. The CDR3 coding sequence is TGTGCCAGCTCACCCGAGTCGAAAACTTACCCCACAGATACGCAGTATTTT. The whole variable domain, filled in from reference TRBV18 and TRBJ2-3, reads NAGVMQNPRHLVRRRGQEARLRCSPMKGHSHVYWYRQLPEEGLKFMVYLQKENIIDESGMPKERFSAEFPKEGPSILRIQQVVRGDSAAYFCASSPESKTYPTDTQYFGPGTRLTVL.

V usage is TRBV19 and J usage is TRBJ2-7; D possibly corresponds to TRBD2 (6 bases). V gave up 3 bases and J gave up 2 bases, with 20 bases separating them. Per germline, CDR1 LNHDA and CDR2 SQIVND (reference sequence). CDR3 length equals 17 residues. Here the CDR3 DNA reads TGTGCCAGTAGTATGCTCGAGGGAGGTATAATTCCCTACGAGCAGTACTTC. Its translation: CASSMLEGGIIPYEQYF.

The chain employs TRBV6-5 and TRBJ1-2; the match to TRBD1 covers 9 bases. Germline V gene sequence: CDR1 MNHEY, CDR2 SVGAGI. Unmatched junction bases numbered 10, after V lost 2 bases and J lost 9 bases. This CDR3 is 15 amino acids long. CDR3 protein: CASSYIPGTGSRYTF. In nucleotides, the CDR3 is TGTGCCAGCAGTTACATACCCGGGACAGGGAGTCGCTACACCTTC.

CDR3 nucleotide sequence: TGCAGCGTTGGGGGGACAGTTAATCAGCCCCAGCATTTT. Its translation is CSVGGTVNQPQHF. The chain employs TRBV29-1 and TRBJ1-5; 7 positions agree with TRBD1. Germline V gives CDR1 SQVTM, CDR2 ANQGSEA. Trimming removed 4 bases from V and 4 bases from J; junction bases left unmatched: 4. This CDR3 has 13 amino acids.

This clone has just one count. The chain employs TRBV7-2 and TRBJ1-2; 8 nucleotides align to TRBD1. The germline V gene encodes CDR1 SGHTA and CDR2 FQGNSA. This CDR3 contains 14 residues. V was pared by 4 bases and J by 6 bases, with 7 bases of the junction left unmatched. This CDR3 is CASSSNRGWDGYTF. CDR3 sequence (DNA): TGTGCCAGCAGCTCTAACAGGGGGTGGGATGGCTACACCTTC.

This clone was counted once. The chain joins TRBV5-1 to TRBJ1-2; D is uncertain. Trimming shortened V by 2 bases and J by 3 bases, and 8 bases separated the two germline ends. Per germline, CDR1 SGHRS and CDR2 YFSETQ. The CDR3 is 13 amino acids. CDR3 loop: CASSFEGDYGYTF. The CDR3 DNA follows: TGCGCCAGCAGCTTTGAGGGCGACTATGGCTACACCTTC.

The chain is built from TRBV6-1 and TRBJ1-5; D is perhaps TRBD1 (5 bases). This CDR3 has 15 residues. Trimming took off 1 base at V and 7 bases at J, with 14 bases between the two ends. The germline V gene encodes CDR1 MNHNS and CDR2 SASEGT. CDR3 bases: TGTGCCAGCAGTGAAGAACCCTATAGGGGACAGCCCCAGCATTTT. Its protein product is CASSEEPYRGQPQHF.

The V and J genes are TRBV28 and TRBJ2-1, with 8 bases fitting TRBD2. Germline V gene sequence: CDR1 MDHEN, CDR2 SYDVKM. The CDR3 covers 13 residues. V shed 6 bases, J shed 9 bases, and the junction held 7 bases outside the gene matches. CDR3 protein: CASREAGAPEQFF. The CDR3 DNA is TGTGCCAGCAGAGAAGCGGGAGCACCTGAGCAGTTCTTC.

As regards this clone: Other nucleotide sequences from this sample produce the same CDR3. The V gene is TRBV29-1, the J gene TRBJ1-5; 9 nucleotides agree with TRBD1. Germline CDR1 is SQVTM and CDR2 is ANQGSEA. CDR3 length: 12 amino acids. The ends lost 6 bases at V and 5 bases at J; junction bases unmatched: 2. The CDR3 nucleotides read TGCAGCGTCCGACAGGGGGATCAGCCCCAGCATTTT. This translates into CSVRQGDQPQHF.

A few counts support this clone. The chain employs TRBV7-2 and TRBJ1-5; TRBD1 aligns across 7 bases. CDR1 is SGHTA and CDR2 is FQGNSA in the germline V gene. This CDR3 region has 14 residues. V lost 5 bases, J lost 4 bases, and 5 bases stayed unmatched. The CDR3 region has the DNA TGTGCCAGCAGCCCCTCAGGGGGAAATCAGCCCCAGCATTTT. Protein product: CASSPSGGNQPQHF.

This chain uses TRBV21-1 with TRBJ2-3; whether TRBD1, the table's D call, matches the DNA was not checked. TRBV21-1 corresponds to a pseudogene. The CDR3 has 15 amino acids. CDR3 in amino acids: CASSKILGRTDTQYF. CDR3 nucleotides: TGTGCCAGCAGCAAAATCCTGGGGCGCACAGATACGCAGTATTTT.

This clone was observed a handful of times. The gene calls are TRBV6-1 and TRBJ1-2; 7 positions match TRBD1. J lost 8 bases, V lost 0 bases, and 3 bases had no gene match. The germline V gene has CDR1 MNHNS and CDR2 SASEGT. The CDR3 contains 13 residues. Here the CDR3 reads CASSEAPGGGYTF. In nucleotides, the CDR3 is TGTGCCAGCAGTGAAGCCCCAGGGGGAGGCTACACCTTC.

V and J are TRBV5-1 and TRBJ2-1; tentatively, D is TRBD2 (6 bases). The germline gives CDR1 SGHRS, CDR2 YFSETQ. V was shortened by 2 bases and J by 9 bases, with 21 bases between the two germline ends. The CDR3 runs to 16 residues. CDR3 in DNA: TGCGCCAGCAGCTTCGGGGGAGGAGGTCTGGCGAGTGAGCAGTTCTTC. Amino acids: CASSFGGGGLASEQFF.

The chain couples TRBV5-8 to TRBJ1-5; 8 bases line up with TRBD1. With V trimmed by 3 bases and J by 1 base, 9 bases remained unmatched. The CDR3 extends over 17 amino acids. Germline CDR1 reads SGHTS; CDR2 reads YDEGEE. CDR3 in amino acids: CASSSSGTGMSNQPQHF. The CDR3 region has the DNA TGTGCCAGCAGCTCCTCCGGGACAGGTATGAGCAATCAGCCCCAGCATTTT. The whole variable domain, remainder taken from reference TRBV5-8 and TRBJ1-5, is EAGVTQSPTHLIKTRGQQATLRCSPISGHTSVYWYQQALGLGLQFLLWYDEGEERNRGNFPPRFSGRQFPNYSSELNVNALELEDSALYLCASSSSGTGMSNQPQHFGDGTRLSIL.

This clone has just one count. The rearrangement links TRBV5-8 to TRBJ2-5; the D is unclear. Germline V gene sequence: CDR1 SGHTS, CDR2 YDEGEE. The length of the CDR3 is 14 residues. The germline V and J ends were trimmed by 0 bases and 3 bases, with 9 bases remaining between them. DNA of the CDR3: TGTGCCAGCAGCTTGGGTCCGGGTAAAGAGACCCAGTACTTC. This gives the protein CASSLGPGKETQYF.

The CDR3 nucleotides read TGTGCCAGCAGCCAAACCTGGGACAGAAACACCGGGGAGCTGTTTTTT. This sequence encodes CASSQTWDRNTGELFF. The chain links TRBV14 to TRBJ2-2, with TRBD1 identical over 7 bases. The CDR3 runs to 16 residues. The germline CDR1 and CDR2 sequences are SGHDN and FVKESK. The junction had 5 bases not matched to a gene; V was cut back by 2 bases and J by 2 bases.

The chain has TRBV10-1 and TRBJ2-1; 9 positions match TRBD2. The CDR3 consists of 16 residues. V was clipped by 0 bases and J by 3 bases; unmatched bases: 3. The germline V gene has CDR1 WNHNN and CDR2 SYGVQD (reference sequence). DNA of the CDR3: TGCGCCAGCAGTGAGTCAGCGGGGGGTGTCTACAATGAGCAGTTCTTC. This codes for CASSESAGGVYNEQFF.

The CDR3, as DNA: TGTGCCAGCAGCGTAGGGGGAGGGCAAACCGGGGAGCTGTTTTTT. Translation: CASSVGGGQTGELFF. The J gene is TRBJ2-2, the V gene TRBV9; 7 bases fit TRBD2. CDR1 is SGDLS and CDR2 is YYNGEE in the germline V gene. The CDR3 spans 15 residues. Trimming at V came to 0 bases and at J to 5 bases, leaving 4 bases not matched to a gene.

The chain recombines TRBV28 with TRBJ2-2, with 8 bases fitting TRBD2. The germline gives CDR1 MDHEN, CDR2 SYDVKM. There are 17 residues in the CDR3. With 3 bases clipped from V and 0 bases from J, the junction kept 6 bases outside the gene matches. The CDR3 is CASSFSGVLANTGELFF. For the CDR3, the DNA is TGTGCCAGCAGTTTTAGCGGGGTACTAGCGAACACCGGGGAGCTGTTTTTT.

The chain uses TRBV13 and TRBJ1-3, with a possible D match to TRBD1 (5 bases). Trimming left V 5 bases short and J 0 bases short, with 8 bases between. The germline V gene has CDR1 PRHDT and CDR2 FYEKMQ (reference sequence). The CDR3 has 14 amino acids. The CDR3 is CASSDRSSGNTIYF. CDR3 nucleotides: TGTGCCAGCAGCGACAGAAGCTCTGGAAACACCATATATTTT. Based on the CDR3 plus reference TRBV13 and TRBJ1-3, the full variable domain is AAGVIQSPRHLIKEKRETATLKCYPIPRHDTVYWYQQGPGQDPQFLISFYEKMQSDKGSIPDRFSAQQFSDYHSELNMSSLELGDSALYFCASSDRSSGNTIYFGEGSWLTVV.

The J gene is TRBJ1-2, the V gene TRBV20-1, with D unresolved. Germline CDR1 is DFQATT and CDR2 is SNEGSKA (reference sequence). This CDR3 contains 11 residues. Trimming took off 6 bases at V and 9 bases at J, with 14 bases between the two ends. The DNA for the CDR3 is TGCAGTGCCTCCCGCCTCGCGAGCTACACCTTC. It yields the protein CSASRLASYTF.

The J gene is TRBJ2-7, the V gene TRBV28, with D possibly being TRBD2 (6 bases). The germline V gene encodes CDR1 MDHEN and CDR2 SYDVKM. This CDR3 region has 17 residues. Trimming shortened V by 3 bases and J by 1 base, and 19 bases separated the two germline ends. CDR3 protein: CASSFIIWTNDSYEQYF. CDR3 nucleotide sequence: TGTGCCAGCAGTTTTATAATATGGACTAACGATTCCTACGAGCAGTACTTC. Supplemented by reference TRBV28 and TRBJ2-7, the full variable domain reads DVKVTQSSRYLVKRTGEKVFLECVQDMDHENMFWYRQDPGLGLRLIYFSYDVKMKEKGDIPEGYSVSREKKERFSLILESASTNQTSMYLCASSFIIWTNDSYEQYFGPGTRLTVT.

This sequence joins TRBV21-1 and TRBJ1-2. TRBV21-1 constitutes a pseudogene. The CDR3 totals 19 residues. CDR3 residues: CASSKAKSGDRRESPGYTF. CDR3 DNA: TGTGCCAGCAGCAAAGCAAAGTCGGGGGACCGTAGGGAATCCCCGGGCTACACCTTC.

The rearrangement links TRBV7-9 to TRBJ2-7, with 7 bases matching TRBD2. This CDR3 is 15 amino acids long. With V trimmed by 1 base and J by 2 bases, 5 bases remained unmatched. Germline loops: CDR1 SEHNR, CDR2 FQNEAQ (reference sequence). The CDR3, as DNA: TGTGCCAGCAGCTTAGTTAGCGGGCGAGCCTACGAGCAGTACTTC. Translating gives CASSLVSGRAYEQYF.

The chain recombines TRBV28 with TRBJ2-2; 8 nucleotides match TRBD1. The CDR3 is made up of 18 amino acids. Per the germline V gene, CDR1 is MDHEN and CDR2 is SYDVKM. The J segment lost 5 bases and the V segment lost 2 bases, leaving 13 bases of the junction unmatched. CDR3 protein: CASSLPGQGLSGTGELFF. The CDR3 DNA reads TGTGCCAGCAGTTTACCCGGACAGGGTTTAAGCGGGACCGGGGAGCTGTTTTTT.

The CDR3, as DNA: TGCGCCCATTTGGGGGGCGCGGGGGATGAAAAACTGTTTTTT. Encoded protein: CAHLGGAGDEKLFF. This chain connects TRBV23-1 to TRBJ1-4, with D maybe TRBD1 (6 bases). Being an ORF, TRBV23-1 has a function that is uncertain. Trimming removed 11 bases from V and 6 bases from J, with 19 bases in between. This CDR3 spans 14 amino acids.

Details on this clone: A single base separates this from a much larger clone, so it may be a read error. The identical CDR3 is also encoded by other nucleotide sequences in the sample. The CDR3 DNA reads as TGTGCCAGCAGTGAGACAGGGAACTATGGCTACACCTTC. Its translation is CASSETGNYGYTF. The rearrangement links TRBV6-4 to TRBJ1-2, with 7 positions matching TRBD1. V was clipped by 3 bases and J by 2 bases; unmatched bases: 0. Germline CDR1 MRHNA, CDR2 SNTAGT. The CDR3 loop spans 13 amino acids.

This clone showed up just a few times. This sequence joins TRBV11-2 and TRBJ2-1, with 16 bases lining up with TRBD2. V shed 5 bases, J shed 10 bases, and the junction held 8 bases outside the gene matches. The CDR3 has 16 amino acids. From germline, CDR1 is SGHAT and CDR2 FQNNGV. CDR3 protein: CASSQGLAGGSGEQFF. CDR3 nucleotides: TGTGCCAGCAGCCAGGGACTAGCGGGAGGGTCGGGGGAGCAGTTCTTC.

The genes are TRBV7-9 and TRBJ2-1, with 9 bases fitting TRBD1. The CDR3 spans 17 residues. Germline CDR1 reads SEHNR; CDR2 reads FQNEAQ (reference sequence). V lost 5 bases and J lost 4; bases outside the gene matches: 12. The CDR3 DNA reads TGTGCCAGCAGCCCACGGACAGGGGAGAGCGATTACAATGAGCAGTTCTTC. Residues: CASSPRTGESDYNEQFF.